The 15 T cell receptor beta chains below come from one sample, sequenced in a study of T-cell memory formation after mild COVID-19. One entry per CDR3 protein, called by TCRdb with MiXCR from the 5' RACE reads. The data contain hundreds of thousands of distinct CDR3 sequences, roughly 8.2% of them singletons. The specimen sequenced was PBMCs or a T cell subset sorted from them (not recorded which). All receptors come from a man younger than 30 who had mild COVID-19 (a few samples of this study predate the infection). Cell type and time point are not known.

Only a few counts were recorded for this clonotype. The J gene is TRBJ1-4, the V gene TRBV6-5; no firm D call. CDR3 length: 18 residues. CDR1 and CDR2 (germline): MNHEY, SVGAGI. V was pared by 0 bases and J by 4 bases, with 18 bases between. This chain's CDR3 is CASSYSSWGYGVNEKLFF. CDR3 in DNA: TGTGCCAGCAGTTACTCGAGTTGGGGTTATGGGGTTAATGAAAAACTGTTTTTT.

This clonotype has only a few counts. CDR3: CASSPRGGAIQETQYF. The CDR3 nucleotides are TGTGCCAGCAGCCCCCGAGGAGGAGCGATCCAAGAGACCCAGTACTTC. The V call is TRBV7-9, the J call TRBJ2-5, with D tentatively TRBD2 (5 bases). V was trimmed by 5 bases and J by 1 base, leaving 17 bases between them. From germline, CDR1 is SEHNR and CDR2 FQNEAQ (reference sequence). The CDR3 has 16 residues.

The rearrangement links TRBV3-1 to TRBJ2-3; 10 bases match TRBD2. V lost 0 bases to trimming and J lost 7 bases; unmatched junction nucleotides: 7. The CDR3 extends over 16 amino acids. The germline CDR1 and CDR2 sequences are LGHDT and YNNKEL (reference sequence). The DNA for the CDR3 is TGTGCCAGCAGCCAAGAAAGCGGGGGGGTTTTTCATACGCAGTATTTT. Translating gives CASSQESGGVFHTQYF.

This clonotype was observed a few times. This rearrangement joins TRBV20-1 to TRBJ2-7; D is ambiguous. The germline V and J ends were trimmed by 2 bases and 7 bases, with 12 bases remaining between them. The CDR3 loop spans 12 amino acids. CDR1 and CDR2 from the germline V gene are DFQATT and SNEGSKA (reference sequence). The CDR3 is CSARHSVGEQYF. The CDR3 bases are TGCAGTGCTAGACACAGTGTGGGGGAGCAGTACTTC.

This clonotype appeared many times. The rearrangement joins TRBV20-1 to TRBJ1-3; TRBD1 is a possible D gene (5 bases). V shed 5 bases and J shed 0 bases, with 11 bases lying between them. The CDR3 has 14 amino acids. Germline V CDR1 and CDR2: DFQATT, SNEGSKA (reference sequence). The CDR3 DNA follows: TGCAGTGCTGATGGGGGGAGCTCTGGAAACACCATATATTTT. This gives the protein CSADGGSSGNTIYF.

In DNA, the CDR3 is TGCGCCAGCAGTGAAAGGGCCACAGATACGCAGTATTTT. Its protein is CASSERATDTQYF. The V call is TRBV5-1, the J call TRBJ2-3; D is unclear. Germline-derived CDR1 and CDR2 are SGHRS and YFSETQ. CDR3 length: 13 residues. Trimming took 5 bases from V and 2 from J, leaving 9 bases between them.

This clonotype was found many times. V and J are TRBV28 and TRBJ1-1; D might be TRBD1 (6 bases). Trimming removed 5 bases from V and 8 bases from J, with 18 bases in between. The CDR3 spans 14 residues. Germline values: CDR1 MDHEN, CDR2 SYDVKM. The CDR3 DNA reads as TGTGCCAGCAGTACCCAGGGGCTCTTCCTCGAAGCTTTCTTT. Amino acids: CASSTQGLFLEAFF.

This clonotype was observed a handful of times. CDR3 protein: CASSFYRTDTQYF. DNA of the CDR3: TGTGCCAGCAGTTTTTACCGCACAGATACGCAGTATTTT. J is TRBJ2-3 and V is TRBV12-3 or TRBV12-4; D is ambiguous. The CDR3 contains 13 residues. Trimming cost V 3 bases and J 1 base, with 5 bases left between them.

The chain employs TRBV7-2 and TRBJ1-1, with D maybe TRBD1 (6 bases). Trimming took off 3 bases at V and 4 bases at J, with 12 bases between the two ends. The CDR3 extends over 14 amino acids. Germline V CDR1 and CDR2: SGHTA, FQGNSA. The CDR3 spells CASSLTRGVTEAFF. In nucleotides, the CDR3 is TGTGCCAGCAGCTTGACCAGGGGAGTCACTGAAGCTTTCTTT.

This sequence joins TRBV25-1 and TRBJ1-2, with D perhaps TRBD1 (6 bases). CDR1 is MGHDK and CDR2 is SYGVNS in the germline V gene. This CDR3 region has 12 residues. The germline V and J ends were trimmed by 8 bases and 2 bases, with 9 bases remaining between them. The CDR3 DNA is TGTGCCAGCCGAGACAGGAACTATGGCTACACCTTC. Translation: CASRDRNYGYTF.

The V gene is TRBV20-1, the J gene TRBJ2-5; TRBD1 or TRBD2 may be the D gene (5 bases each). This CDR3 region has 14 residues. CDR1 is DFQATT, CDR2 SNEGSKA, per germline (reference sequence). With 2 bases removed from V and 5 bases from J, the gap between germline ends came to 15 bases. For the CDR3, the DNA is TGCAGTGCTAGACCAGGGACCAGAAGGGAGACCCAGTACTTC. Protein: CSARPGTRRETQYF.

This clonotype came up many times. The CDR3 reads CASRNNPGKSSGANVLTF. CDR3 DNA: TGTGCCAGCAGAAATAATCCGGGGAAAAGCTCTGGGGCCAACGTCCTGACTTTC. V and J are TRBV2 and TRBJ2-6, with D possibly matching TRBD2 (5 bases). The germline CDR1 and CDR2 sequences are SNHLY and FYNNEI. The CDR3 consists of 18 residues. Trimming cost V 6 bases and J 0 bases, with 18 bases left between them.

The chain has TRBV4-3 and TRBJ2-5, with 13 bases aligning to TRBD2. The CDR3 length is 17 residues. Trimming cost V 2 bases and J 2 bases; bases outside gene matches: 5. Germline CDR1 LGHNA, CDR2 YSLEER. The CDR3 reads CASSQRTSGGPQETQYF. The CDR3 DNA is TGCGCCAGCAGCCAAAGGACTAGCGGGGGACCTCAAGAGACCCAGTACTTC.

The genes are TRBV20-1 and TRBJ1-6, with 8 bases matching TRBD1. The CDR3 runs to 13 residues. The germline gives CDR1 DFQATT, CDR2 SNEGSKA (reference sequence). With V trimmed by 6 bases and J by 8 bases, 6 bases remained unmatched. The DNA for the CDR3 is TGCAGTGCCGGGGACAGGCCCTATTCACCCCTCCACTTT. Translated: CSAGDRPYSPLHF.

The chain has TRBV20-1 and TRBJ2-6, with 12 bases aligning to TRBD2. The CDR3 extends over 17 amino acids. Trimming at V came to 5 bases and at J to 0 bases, leaving 5 bases not matched to a gene. CDR1 and CDR2 (germline): DFQATT, SNEGSKA (reference sequence). CDR3 loop: CSASGLAGLSGANVLTF. The CDR3 coding sequence is TGCAGTGCTTCGGGACTAGCGGGCCTCTCTGGGGCCAACGTCCTGACTTTC.